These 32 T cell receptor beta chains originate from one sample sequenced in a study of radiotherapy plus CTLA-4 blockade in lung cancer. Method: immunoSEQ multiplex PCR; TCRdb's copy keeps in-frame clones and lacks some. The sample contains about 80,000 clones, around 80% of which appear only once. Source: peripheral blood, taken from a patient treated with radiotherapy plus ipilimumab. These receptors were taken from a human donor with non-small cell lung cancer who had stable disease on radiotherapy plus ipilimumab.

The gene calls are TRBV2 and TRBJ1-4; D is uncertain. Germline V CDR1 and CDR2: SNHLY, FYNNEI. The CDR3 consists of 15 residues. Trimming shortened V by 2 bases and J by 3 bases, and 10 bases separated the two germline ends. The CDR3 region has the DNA TGTGCCAGCAGTGAAACCGGGGTAGCTAATGAAAAACTGTTTTTT. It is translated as CASSETGVANEKLFF.

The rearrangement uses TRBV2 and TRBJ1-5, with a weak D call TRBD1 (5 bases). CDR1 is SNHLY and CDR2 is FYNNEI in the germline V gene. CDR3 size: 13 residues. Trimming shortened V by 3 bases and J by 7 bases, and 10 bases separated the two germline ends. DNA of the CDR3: TGTGCCAGCAGTGATTTGGGGGAACAGCCCCAGCATTTT. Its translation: CASSDLGEQPQHF.

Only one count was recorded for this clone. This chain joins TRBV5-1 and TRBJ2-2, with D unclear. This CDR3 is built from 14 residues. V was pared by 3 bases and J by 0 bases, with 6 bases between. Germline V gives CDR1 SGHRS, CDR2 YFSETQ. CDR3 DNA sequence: TGCGCCAGCAGCTACCTTTCGAACACCGGGGAGCTGTTTTTT. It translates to CASSYLSNTGELFF. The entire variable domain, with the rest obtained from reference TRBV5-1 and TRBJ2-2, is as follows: KAGVTQTPRYLIKTRGQQVTLSCSPISGHRSVSWYQQTPGQGLQFLFEYFSETQRNKGNFPGRFSGRQFSNSRSEMNVSTLELGDSALYLCASSYLSNTGELFFGEGSRLTVL.

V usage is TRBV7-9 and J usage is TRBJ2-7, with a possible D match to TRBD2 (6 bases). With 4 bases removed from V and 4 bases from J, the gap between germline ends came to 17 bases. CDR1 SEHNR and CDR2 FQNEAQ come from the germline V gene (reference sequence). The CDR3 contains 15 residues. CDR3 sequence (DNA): TGTGCCAGCAGCTCGACCACGGCGGGAAAGTACGAGCAGTACTTC. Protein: CASSSTTAGKYEQYF.

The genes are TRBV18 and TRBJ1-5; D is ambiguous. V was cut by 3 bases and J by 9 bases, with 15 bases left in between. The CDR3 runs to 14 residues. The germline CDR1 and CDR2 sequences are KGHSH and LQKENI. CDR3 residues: CASSPDVSGWPQHF. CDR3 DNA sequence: TGTGCCAGCTCACCGGACGTCAGCGGTTGGCCCCAGCATTTT.

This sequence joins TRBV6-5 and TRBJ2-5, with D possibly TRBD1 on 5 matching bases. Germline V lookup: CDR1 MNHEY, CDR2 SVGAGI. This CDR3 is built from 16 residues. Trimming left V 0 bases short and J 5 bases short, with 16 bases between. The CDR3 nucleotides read TGTGCCAGCAGTTACTCAGAGCACCGGAAGGGGGAGACCCAGTACTTC. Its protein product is CASSYSEHRKGETQYF.

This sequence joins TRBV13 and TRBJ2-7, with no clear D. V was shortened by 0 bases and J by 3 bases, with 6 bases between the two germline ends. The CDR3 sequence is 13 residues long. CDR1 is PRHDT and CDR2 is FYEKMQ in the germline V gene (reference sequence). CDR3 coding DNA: TGTGCCAGCAGCTTAGGTTACAGCTACGAGCAGTACTTC. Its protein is CASSLGYSYEQYF.

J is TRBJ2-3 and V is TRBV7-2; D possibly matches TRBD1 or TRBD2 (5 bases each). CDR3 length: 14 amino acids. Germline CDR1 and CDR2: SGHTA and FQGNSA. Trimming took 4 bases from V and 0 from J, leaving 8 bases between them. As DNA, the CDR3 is TGTGCCAGCAGCTCGGGACCGAGCACAGATACGCAGTATTTT. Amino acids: CASSSGPSTDTQYF.

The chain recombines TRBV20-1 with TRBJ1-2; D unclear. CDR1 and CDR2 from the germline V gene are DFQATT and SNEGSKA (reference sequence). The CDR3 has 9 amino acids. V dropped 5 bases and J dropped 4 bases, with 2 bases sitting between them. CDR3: CSAVYGYTF. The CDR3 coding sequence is TGCAGTGCTGTCTATGGCTACACCTTC.

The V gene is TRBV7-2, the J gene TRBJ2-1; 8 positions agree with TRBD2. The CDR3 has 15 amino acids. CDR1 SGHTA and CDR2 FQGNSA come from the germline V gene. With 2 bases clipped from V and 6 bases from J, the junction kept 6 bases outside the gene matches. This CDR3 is CASSLTQAGVNEQFF. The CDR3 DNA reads TGTGCCAGCAGCTTAACGCAAGCGGGAGTCAATGAGCAGTTCTTC.

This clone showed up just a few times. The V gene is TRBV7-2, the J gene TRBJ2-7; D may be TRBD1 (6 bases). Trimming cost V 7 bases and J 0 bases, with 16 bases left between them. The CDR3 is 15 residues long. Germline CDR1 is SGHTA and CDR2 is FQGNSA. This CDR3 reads CASTKTTGLSYEQYF. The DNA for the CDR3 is TGTGCCAGCACCAAAACGACAGGCCTCTCCTACGAGCAGTACTTC.

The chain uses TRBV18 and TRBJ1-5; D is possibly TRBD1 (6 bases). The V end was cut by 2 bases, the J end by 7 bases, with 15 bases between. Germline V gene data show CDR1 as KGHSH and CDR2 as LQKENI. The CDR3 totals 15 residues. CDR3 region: CASSPKVGAGQPQHF. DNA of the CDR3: TGTGCCAGCTCACCAAAGGTGGGGGCCGGACAGCCCCAGCATTTT.

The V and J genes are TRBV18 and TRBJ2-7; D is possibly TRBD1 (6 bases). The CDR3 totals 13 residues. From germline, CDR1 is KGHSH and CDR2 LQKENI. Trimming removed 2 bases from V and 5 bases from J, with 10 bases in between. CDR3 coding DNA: TGTGCCAGCTCACCAAGGGGGATTAACGAGCAGTACTTC. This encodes CASSPRGINEQYF.

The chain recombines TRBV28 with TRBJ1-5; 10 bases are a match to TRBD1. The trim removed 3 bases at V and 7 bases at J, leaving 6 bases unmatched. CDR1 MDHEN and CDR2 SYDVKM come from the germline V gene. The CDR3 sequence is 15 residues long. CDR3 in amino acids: CASSLVDRGRQPQHF. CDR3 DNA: TGTGCCAGCAGTTTGGTTGACAGGGGGCGGCAGCCCCAGCATTTT.

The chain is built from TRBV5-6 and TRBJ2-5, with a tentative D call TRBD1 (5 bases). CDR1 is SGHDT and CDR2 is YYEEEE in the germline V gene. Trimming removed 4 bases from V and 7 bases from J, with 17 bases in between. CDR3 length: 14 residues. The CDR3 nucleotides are TGTGCCAGCAGCCCCCTGAATAGCCAGGGGACCCAGTACTTC. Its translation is CASSPLNSQGTQYF.

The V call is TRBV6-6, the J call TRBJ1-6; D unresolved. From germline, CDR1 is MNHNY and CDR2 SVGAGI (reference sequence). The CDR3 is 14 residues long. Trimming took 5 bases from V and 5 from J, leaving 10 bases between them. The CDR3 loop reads CASSPPADNSPLHF. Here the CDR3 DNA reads TGTGCCAGCAGTCCCCCCGCGGATAATTCACCCCTCCACTTT.

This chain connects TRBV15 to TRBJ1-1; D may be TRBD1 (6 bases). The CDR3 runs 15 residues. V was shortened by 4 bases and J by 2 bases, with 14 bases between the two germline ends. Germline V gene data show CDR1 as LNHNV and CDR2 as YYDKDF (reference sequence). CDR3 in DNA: TGTGCCACCAGCACCAAACGGGGGCCAAACACTGAAGCTTTCTTT. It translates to CATSTKRGPNTEAFF.

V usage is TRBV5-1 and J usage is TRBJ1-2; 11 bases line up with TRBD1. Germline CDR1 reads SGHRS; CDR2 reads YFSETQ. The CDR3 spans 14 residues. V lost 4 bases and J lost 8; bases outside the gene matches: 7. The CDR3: CASSLDRGLEGYTF. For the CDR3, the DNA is TGCGCCAGCAGCCTGGACAGGGGGCTGGAGGGCTACACCTTC. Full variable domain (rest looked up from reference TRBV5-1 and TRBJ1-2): KAGVTQTPRYLIKTRGQQVTLSCSPISGHRSVSWYQQTPGQGLQFLFEYFSETQRNKGNFPGRFSGRQFSNSRSEMNVSTLELGDSALYLCASSLDRGLEGYTFGSGTRLTVV.

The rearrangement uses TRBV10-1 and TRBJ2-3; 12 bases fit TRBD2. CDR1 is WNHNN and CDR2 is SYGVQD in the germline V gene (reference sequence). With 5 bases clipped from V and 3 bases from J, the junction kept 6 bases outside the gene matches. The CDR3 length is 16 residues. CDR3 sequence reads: CASSPRTSGKTDTQYF. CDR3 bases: TGCGCCAGCAGTCCCCGGACTAGCGGGAAGACAGATACGCAGTATTTT.

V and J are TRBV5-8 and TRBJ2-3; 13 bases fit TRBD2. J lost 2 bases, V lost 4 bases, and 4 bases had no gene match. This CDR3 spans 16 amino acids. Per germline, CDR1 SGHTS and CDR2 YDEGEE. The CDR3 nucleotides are TGTGCCAGCAGCCTTGGACTAGCGGGAGTCACAGATACGCAGTATTTT. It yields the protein CASSLGLAGVTDTQYF.

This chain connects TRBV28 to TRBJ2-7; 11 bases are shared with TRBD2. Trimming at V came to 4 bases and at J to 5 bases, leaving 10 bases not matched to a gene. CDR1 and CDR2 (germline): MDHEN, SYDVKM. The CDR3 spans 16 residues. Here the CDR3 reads CASSSGGSGRAHEQYF. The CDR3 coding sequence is TGTGCCAGCAGTTCGGGTGGTAGCGGGAGGGCCCACGAGCAGTACTTC.

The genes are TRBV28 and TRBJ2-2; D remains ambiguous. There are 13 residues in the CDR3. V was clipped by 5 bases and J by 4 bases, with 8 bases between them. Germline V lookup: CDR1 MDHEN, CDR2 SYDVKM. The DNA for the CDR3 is TGTGCCAGCAGTGGGCCCCCCACCGGGGAGCTGTTTTTT. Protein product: CASSGPPTGELFF.

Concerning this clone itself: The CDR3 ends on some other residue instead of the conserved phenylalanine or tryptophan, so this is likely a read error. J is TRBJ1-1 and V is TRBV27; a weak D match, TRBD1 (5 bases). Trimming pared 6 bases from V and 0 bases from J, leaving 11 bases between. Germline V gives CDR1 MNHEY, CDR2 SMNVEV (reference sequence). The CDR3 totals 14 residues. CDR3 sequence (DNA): TGTGCCAGCAGATACCAGGGTATGAACACTGAAGCTTTCCTT. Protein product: CASRYQGMNTEAFL.

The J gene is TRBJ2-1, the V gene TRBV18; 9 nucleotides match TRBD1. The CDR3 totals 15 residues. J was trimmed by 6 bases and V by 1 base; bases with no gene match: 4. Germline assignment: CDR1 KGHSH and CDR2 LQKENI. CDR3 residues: CASSPRDRVGNEQFF. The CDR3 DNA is TGTGCCAGCTCACCACGGGACAGGGTGGGCAATGAGCAGTTCTTC.

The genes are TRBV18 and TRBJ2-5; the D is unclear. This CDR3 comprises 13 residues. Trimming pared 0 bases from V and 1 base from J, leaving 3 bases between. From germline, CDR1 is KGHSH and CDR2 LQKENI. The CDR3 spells CASSPPSQETQYF. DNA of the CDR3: TGTGCCAGCTCACCACCATCCCAAGAGACCCAGTACTTC.

CDR3 sequence reads: CASSYRGRTEAFF. The CDR3 DNA follows: TGTGCCAGCAGTTACAGAGGGCGGACTGAAGCTTTCTTT. The chain is built from TRBV6-5 and TRBJ1-1, with D hard to call. Trimming pared 2 bases from V and 5 bases from J, leaving 9 bases between. CDR1 and CDR2 from the germline V gene are MNHEY and SVGAGI. This CDR3 is 13 amino acids long.

The CDR3 is CASQGQTPGNTIYF. For the CDR3, the DNA is TGTGCCAGCCAGGGACAAACCCCCGGAAACACCATATATTTT. This chain connects TRBV19 to TRBJ1-3, with a tentative D call TRBD1 (6 bases). The length of the CDR3 is 14 residues. The germline V gene encodes CDR1 LNHDA and CDR2 SQIVND (reference sequence). Trimming removed 9 bases from V and 4 bases from J, with 16 bases in between. Variable domain in full (rest from reference TRBV19 and TRBJ1-3): DGGITQSPKYLFRKEGQNVTLSCEQNLNHDAMYWYRQDPGQGLRLIYYSQIVNDFQKGDIAEGYSVSREKKESFPLTVTSAQKNPTAFYLCASQGQTPGNTIYFGEGSWLTVV.

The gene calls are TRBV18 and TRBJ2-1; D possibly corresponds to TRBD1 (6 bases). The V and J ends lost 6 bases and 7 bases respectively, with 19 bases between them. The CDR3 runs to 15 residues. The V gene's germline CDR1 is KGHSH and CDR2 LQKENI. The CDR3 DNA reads TGTGCCAGCTCCCTTAACAGGGATTGGTGGAATGAGCAGTTCTTC. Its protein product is CASSLNRDWWNEQFF.

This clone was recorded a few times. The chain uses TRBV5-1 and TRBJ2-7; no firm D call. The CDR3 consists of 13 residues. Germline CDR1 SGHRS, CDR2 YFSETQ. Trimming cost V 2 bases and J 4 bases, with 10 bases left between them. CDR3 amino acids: CASSFNPPYEQYF. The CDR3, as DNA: TGCGCCAGCAGCTTCAACCCCCCATACGAGCAGTACTTC.

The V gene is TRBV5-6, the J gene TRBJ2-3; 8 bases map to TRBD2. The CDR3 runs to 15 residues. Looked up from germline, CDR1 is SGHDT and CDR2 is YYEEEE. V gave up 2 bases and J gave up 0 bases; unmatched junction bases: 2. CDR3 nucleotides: TGTGCCAGCAGCTTTGCGGGGGGAAGCACAGATACGCAGTATTTT. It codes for CASSFAGGSTDTQYF.

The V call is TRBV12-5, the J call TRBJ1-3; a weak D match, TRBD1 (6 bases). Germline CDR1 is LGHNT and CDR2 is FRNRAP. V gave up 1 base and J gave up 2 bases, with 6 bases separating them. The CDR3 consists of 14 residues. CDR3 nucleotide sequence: TGTGCTAGTGGTTTGGGGGGGCCTGGAAACACCATATATTTT. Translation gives CASGLGGPGNTIYF.

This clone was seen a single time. The CDR3 is CSVGLPQGATDTQYF. DNA of the CDR3: TGCAGCGTTGGACTACCTCAGGGGGCCACAGATACGCAGTATTTT. This chain joins TRBV29-1 and TRBJ2-3, with 8 bases identical to TRBD1. CDR1 is SQVTM, CDR2 ANQGSEA, per germline. This CDR3 has 15 residues. Trimming cost V 4 bases and J 2 bases; bases outside gene matches: 8.